The sequence of this T cell receptor beta chain was determined in a study of control samples from healthy donors and cancer patients. Losses at the gene ends were 5 bases for V and 5 bases for J; bases not matched to a gene: 5. There are 15 residues in the CDR3. Germline CDR1 reads MNHEY; CDR2 reads SVGAGI. Here immunoSEQ multiplex PCR was the method, and the copy in TCRdb shows in-frame clones only, minus some. Of around 110,000 clones in the sample, 88% are singletons; the top ten hold 2% to 3%. V gene TRBV6-5 combines with J gene TRBJ2-7; 14 bases agree with TRBD2. The TCR was taken from an older woman in good health. Sequenced material: blood. CDR3 amino acids: CASSPGLAGADEQYF. CDR3 sequence (DNA): TGTGCCAGCAGTCCGGGACTAGCGGGGGCCGACGAGCAGTACTTC.